A selection of T cell receptor beta chains follows, all from one sample in a study of cytomegalovirus exposure and HLA in healthy donors. The method was immunoSEQ multiplex PCR; TCRdb's version includes in-frame clones alone and lacks a portion of them. This sample has under 110,000 clones, with around 79% found just once. The sequenced material came from PBMCs. The origin of the receptors is a man aged 60 to 69 in good health and CMV-seronegative. Each CDR3 is given with its conserved first and last residue. The order of the fields is V gene, J gene, D gene, clone size, CDR3 protein, CDR3 DNA. The D gene is left open where the match is weak. Clone sizes are given selectively: once, few, many, or a class where the clone is expanded.

TRBV5-1	TRBJ2-5	TRBD1	.	CASSLAGDSYQETQYF	TGCGCCAGCAGCTTGGCAGGGGACAGTTACCAAGAGACCCAGTACTTC
TRBV9	TRBJ2-1	TRBD2	once	CASSASGLYPGEQFF	TGTGCCAGCAGCGCCTCGGGACTATACCCCGGTGAGCAGTTCTTC
TRBV7-3	TRBJ2-2	.	.	CASSLTSNTGELFF	TGTGCCAGCAGCTTAACGAGCAACACCGGGGAGCTGTTTTTT
TRBV30	TRBJ1-1	TRBD1	few	CAWRTGPNTEAFF	TGTGCCTGGCGGACAGGGCCTAACACTGAAGCTTTCTTT
TRBV19	TRBJ1-2	.	once	CASRRGYGYTF	TGTGCCAGTAGAAGGGGGTATGGCTACACCTTC
TRBV30	TRBJ2-7	.	.	CAWRKGAYEQYF	TGTGCCTGGAGAAAGGGGGCCTACGAGCAGTACTTC
TRBV2	TRBJ2-5	.	.	CASSARETQYF	TGTGCCAGCAGTGCCAGGGAGACCCAGTACTTC
TRBV9	TRBJ1-2	.	.	CASSGSGGDYGYTF	TGTGCCAGCAGCGGGAGCGGTGGGGACTATGGCTACACCTTC
TRBV5-1	TRBJ1-1	.	.	CASSQRTENTEAFF	TGCGCCAGCAGCCAAAGGACAGAGAACACTGAAGCTTTCTTT
TRBV5-6	TRBJ2-2	.	.	CASSLAATALNTGELFF	TGTGCCAGCAGCTTGGCCGCGACAGCCCTGAACACCGGGGAGCTGTTTTTT
TRBV4-2	TRBJ2-1	TRBD1	once	CASSQDRTGGDYNEQFF	TGTGCCAGCAGCCAGGATAGGACAGGGGGCGACTACAATGAGCAGTTCTTC
TRBV6-1	TRBJ1-1	TRBD1	.	CASSAGGPNLNTEAFF	TGTGCCAGCAGTGCAGGGGGCCCAAACTTGAACACTGAAGCTTTCTTT
TRBV6-5	TRBJ2-1	TRBD2	.	CASQRGGGVFEQFF	TGTGCCAGTCAGCGGGGGGGCGGGGTGTTTGAGCAGTTCTTC
TRBV5-4	TRBJ2-7	.	.	CASSLSGSSYEQYF	TGTGCCAGCAGCTTGAGCGGAAGCTCCTACGAGCAGTACTTC
TRBV19	TRBJ2-2	TRBD1	.	CASSTGQGVLPGELFF	TGTGCCAGTAGTACAGGACAGGGGGTGTTACCCGGGGAGCTGTTTTTT
TRBV7-9	TRBJ2-3	.	.	CASSLSDTQYF	TGTGCCAGCAGCCTTTCAGATACGCAGTATTTT
TRBV29-1	TRBJ1-1	TRBD1	.	CSVGQGGTEAFF	TGCAGCGTTGGACAGGGTGGAACTGAAGCTTTCTTT
TRBV18	TRBJ2-2	.	.	CASSPPGTEAGELFF	TGTGCCAGCTCACCACCTGGTACCGAGGCCGGGGAGCTGTTTTTT
TRBV7-2	TRBJ1-5	TRBD1	.	CASSPRTGVEQPQHF	TGTGCCAGCAGCCCGCGGACAGGGGTCGAACAGCCCCAGCATTTT
TRBV14	TRBJ2-5	TRBD2	.	CASSRLAGDQETQYF	TGTGCCAGCAGCCGACTAGCGGGGGACCAAGAGACCCAGTACTTC
TRBV27	TRBJ2-5	.	.	CASKVSGNGVWQETQYF	TGTGCCAGCAAGGTGTCAGGGAATGGGGTTTGGCAAGAGACCCAGTACTTC
TRBV18	TRBJ1-1	.	.	CASSPTGNTEAFF	TGTGCCAGCTCACCGACGGGGAACACTGAAGCTTTCTTT
TRBV7-9	TRBJ2-5	.	few	CASTLRETQYF	TGTGCCAGCACCCTTCGTGAGACCCAGTACTTC
TRBV11-2	TRBJ1-4	.	few	CASSRGDFNEKLFF	TGTGCCAGCAGCCGAGGGGACTTTAATGAAAAACTGTTTTTT
TRBV28	TRBJ2-6	.	.	CASSRGDSGANVLTF	TGTGCCAGCAGCAGGGGTGACTCTGGGGCCAACGTCCTGACTTTC
TRBV7-2	TRBJ2-6	.	.	CASSSDTSGANVLTF	TGTGCCAGCAGCTCAGACACCTCTGGGGCCAACGTCCTGACTTTC
TRBV6-7	TRBJ1-1	.	.	CASSYGLLDLNTEAFF	TGTGCCAGCAGTTACGGTTTGCTAGACTTGAACACTGAAGCTTTCTTT
TRBV5-5	TRBJ1-2	.	few	CASSLGQGDYGYTF	TGTGCCAGCAGCTTGGGGCAGGGCGACTATGGCTACACCTTC
TRBV12-2	TRBJ2-7	.	.	CASRFWTGAGEQYF	TGTGCAAGTCGTTTTTGGACAGGGGCTGGGGAGCAGTACTTC
TRBV5-1	TRBJ1-2	.	few	CASSPDMNYGYTF	TGCGCCAGCAGCCCCGACATGAACTATGGCTACACCTTC
TRBV13	TRBJ1-4	.	.	CASSFYGGENEKLFF	TGTGCCAGCAGCTTTTACGGGGGGGAAAATGAAAAACTGTTTTTT
TRBV4-2	TRBJ2-2	.	.	CASEHRVNTGELFF	TGTGCCTCCGAACACCGGGTCAACACCGGGGAGCTGTTTTTT
TRBV5-1	TRBJ1-1	TRBD1	.	CASSAGQRNTEAFF	TGCGCCAGCAGCGCGGGACAGCGAAACACTGAAGCTTTCTTT
TRBV9	TRBJ1-4	.	.	CASSETATNEKLFF	TGTGCCAGCAGCGAAACTGCAACTAATGAAAAACTGTTTTTT
TRBV5-6	TRBJ1-1	TRBD1	.	CASSLARGQRSMNTEAFF	TGTGCCAGCAGCTTGGCCCGGGGACAGAGAAGCATGAACACTGAAGCTTTCTTT
TRBV28	TRBJ2-3	TRBD2	.	CASTKTSLTDTQYF	TGTGCCAGCACCAAGACTAGCCTCACAGATACGCAGTATTTT
TRBV7-2	TRBJ1-5	TRBD1	once	CASSYLGTGNQPQHF	TGTGCCAGCAGCTACCTCGGGACAGGTAATCAGCCCCAGCATTTT
TRBV14	TRBJ2-3	TRBD2	.	CASSQDERGFTDTQYF	TGTGCCAGCAGCCAAGATGAGCGGGGGTTCACAGATACGCAGTATTTT
TRBV5-6	TRBJ1-3	.	.	CASSQGMLGNTIYF	TGTGCCAGCAGTCAGGGTATGCTTGGAAACACCATATATTTT
TRBV11-2	TRBJ1-5	TRBD1	few	CASSANTGAPNQPQHF	TGTGCCAGCAGCGCAAATACAGGGGCCCCTAATCAGCCCCAGCATTTT
TRBV5-1	TRBJ2-5	TRBD2	.	CASSLAVGGETQYF	TGCGCCAGCAGCTTGGCGGTGGGGGGGGAGACCCAGTACTTC
TRBV9	TRBJ1-1	.	.	CASSVFPGGTEAFF	TGTGCCAGCAGCGTATTCCCCGGGGGAACTGAAGCTTTCTTT
TRBV5-1	TRBJ1-1	TRBD1	few	CASSSQGQNTEAFF	TGCGCCAGCAGCTCACAGGGGCAGAACACTGAAGCTTTCTTT
TRBV28	TRBJ1-3	TRBD1	.	CASSSLTGGNTIYF	TGTGCCAGCAGTTCCTTGACAGGGGGAAACACCATATATTTT
TRBV14	TRBJ2-2	TRBD1	.	CASSRDRTLTGELFF	TGTGCCAGCAGCAGGGACAGGACCCTTACCGGGGAGCTGTTTTTT
TRBV1	TRBJ1-5	.	.	CTSATREGGAGNQPQHF	TGCACCAGCGCAACGAGGGAGGGGGGGGCTGGTAATCAGCCCCAGCATTTT
TRBV4-3	TRBJ1-4	.	.	CASSQPETRSNEKLFF	TGCGCCAGCAGCCAGCCTGAGACACGAAGTAATGAAAAACTGTTTTTT
TRBV5-1	TRBJ2-5	.	.	CASSRRRGAYQETQYF	TGCGCCAGCAGTCGAAGAAGGGGCGCGTACCAAGAGACCCAGTACTTC
TRBV28	TRBJ1-2	.	.	CASSLPFGGAGGLLGYTF	TGTGCCAGCAGTTTACCCTTCGGGGGGGCAGGCGGCCTCCTTGGCTACACCTTC
TRBV6-6	TRBJ2-3	TRBD2	.	CASSSRSGAGTDTQYF	TGTGCCAGCAGTTCGAGAAGCGGGGCGGGAACAGATACGCAGTATTTT
TRBV28	TRBJ2-1	TRBD1	.	CASSPPTGEQFF	TGTGCCAGCAGTCCGCCGACAGGGGAGCAGTTCTTC
TRBV6-5	TRBJ1-6	.	.	CASRARESYNSPLHF	TGTGCCAGCAGAGCAAGGGAGAGCTATAATTCACCCCTCCACTTT
TRBV7-2	TRBJ1-2	.	once	CASSLGDIWHGYTF	TGTGCCAGCAGCTTAGGGGACATTTGGCATGGCTACACCTTC
TRBV4-1	TRBJ2-3	TRBD2	once	CASSQELAGGTDTQYF	TGCGCCAGCAGCCAAGAACTAGCGGGGGGCACAGATACGCAGTATTTT
TRBV13	TRBJ2-7	.	.	CASSLEGLGEESYEQYF	TGTGCCAGCAGCTTAGAAGGGTTAGGGGAAGAGTCCTACGAGCAGTACTTC
TRBV21-1	TRBJ1-1	.	few	CASLGRGPEAFF	TGTGCCTCACTAGGTAGGGGGCCTGAAGCTTTCTTT
TRBV18	TRBJ2-2	.	.	CASSPDWANTGELFF	TGTGCCAGCTCACCAGACTGGGCGAACACCGGGGAGCTGTTTTTT
TRBV14	TRBJ1-1	.	.	CASSRNPYGVGVDTEAFF	TGTGCCAGCAGCCGGAACCCCTACGGAGTGGGTGTAGATACTGAAGCTTTCTTT
TRBV15	TRBJ2-3	.	.	CATSRGTYTQYF	TGTGCCACCAGCAGAGGTACCTACACGCAGTATTTT